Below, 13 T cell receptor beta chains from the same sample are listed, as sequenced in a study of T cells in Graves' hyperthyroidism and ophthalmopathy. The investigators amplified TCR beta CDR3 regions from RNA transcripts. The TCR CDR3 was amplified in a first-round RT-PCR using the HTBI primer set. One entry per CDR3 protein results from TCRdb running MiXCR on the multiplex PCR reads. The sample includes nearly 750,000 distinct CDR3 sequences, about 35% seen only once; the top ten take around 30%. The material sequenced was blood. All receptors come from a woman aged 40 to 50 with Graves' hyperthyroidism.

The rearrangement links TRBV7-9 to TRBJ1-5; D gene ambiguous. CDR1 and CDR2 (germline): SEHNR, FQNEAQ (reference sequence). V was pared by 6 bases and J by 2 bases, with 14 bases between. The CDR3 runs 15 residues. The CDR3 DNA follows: TGTGCCAGCAGTCCTCTCGGGGAAGGCAATCAGCCCCAGCATTTT. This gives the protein CASSPLGEGNQPQHF. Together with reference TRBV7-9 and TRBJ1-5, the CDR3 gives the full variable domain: DTGVSQNPRHKITKRGQNVTFRCDPISEHNRLYWYRQTLGQGPEFLTYFQNEAQLEKSRLLSDRFSAERPKGSFSTLEIQRTEQGDSAMYLCASSPLGEGNQPQHFGDGTRLSIL.

CDR3 bases: TGTGCCAGCAGTTTATCTACTCAGTGGACTGAAGCTTTCTTT. Its translation is CASSLSTQWTEAFF. The chain couples TRBV28 to TRBJ1-1, with D unresolved. Germline V gives CDR1 MDHEN, CDR2 SYDVKM. The CDR3 spans 14 residues. V lost 1 base and J 5 bases, leaving 11 bases between the germline ends.

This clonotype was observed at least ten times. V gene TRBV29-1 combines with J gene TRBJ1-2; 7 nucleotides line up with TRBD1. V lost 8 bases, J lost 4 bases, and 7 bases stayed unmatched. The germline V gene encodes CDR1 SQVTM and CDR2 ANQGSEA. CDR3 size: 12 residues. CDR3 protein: CSSSGQIYGYTF. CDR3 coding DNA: TGCAGCAGTTCGGGACAGATCTATGGCTACACCTTC.

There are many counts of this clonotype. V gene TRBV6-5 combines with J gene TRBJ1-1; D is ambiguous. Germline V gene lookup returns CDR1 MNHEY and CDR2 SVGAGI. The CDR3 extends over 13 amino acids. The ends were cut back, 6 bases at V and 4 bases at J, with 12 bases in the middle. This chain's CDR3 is CASSLTTSTEAFF. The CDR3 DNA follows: TGTGCCAGCAGCCTAACAACGAGCACTGAAGCTTTCTTT.

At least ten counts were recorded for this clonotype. The CDR3 DNA sequence: TGTGCCAGCAGCTTAGCTGCGACAGGGGAATCACCCCTCCACTTT. This encodes CASSLAATGESPLHF. The chain uses TRBV7-6 and TRBJ1-6; TRBD1 matches 8 bases. Germline V CDR1 and CDR2: SGHVS, FNYEAQ. The J segment lost 10 bases and the V segment lost 0 bases, leaving 5 bases of the junction unmatched. The CDR3 extends over 15 amino acids.

CDR3 DNA sequence: TGTGCCAGCAGCTTGGGTCTTAGTCCCGGGGAGCTGTTTTTT. Translation gives CASSLGLSPGELFF. The chain has TRBV5-4 and TRBJ2-2; D call uncertain. The germline V and J ends were trimmed by 0 bases and 6 bases, with 9 bases remaining between them. This CDR3 is built from 14 residues. Looked up from germline, CDR1 is SGHNT and CDR2 is YYREEE (reference sequence).

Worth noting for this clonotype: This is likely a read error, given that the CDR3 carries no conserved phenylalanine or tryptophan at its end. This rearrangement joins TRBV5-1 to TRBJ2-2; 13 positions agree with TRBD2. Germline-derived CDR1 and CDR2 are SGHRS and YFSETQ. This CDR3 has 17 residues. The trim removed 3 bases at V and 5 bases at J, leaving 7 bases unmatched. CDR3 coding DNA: TGCGCCAGCAGCTCCGAGGGACTAGCGGGATTTACCGGGGAGCTGTTTCTT. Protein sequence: CASSSEGLAGFTGELFL.

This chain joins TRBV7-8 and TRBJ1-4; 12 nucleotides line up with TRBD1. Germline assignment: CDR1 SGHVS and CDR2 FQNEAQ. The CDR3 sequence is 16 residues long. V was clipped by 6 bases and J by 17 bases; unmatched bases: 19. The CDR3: CASRHPGQGALMKNFF. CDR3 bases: TGTGCCAGCAGGCATCCGGGACAGGGGGCACTAATGAAAAACTTTTTT. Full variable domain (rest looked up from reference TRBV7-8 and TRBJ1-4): GAGVSQSPRYKVAKRGQDVALRCDPISGHVSLFWYQQALGQGPEFLTYFQNEAQLDKSGLPSDRFFAERPEGSVSTLKIQRTQQEDSAVYLCASRHPGQGALMKNFFGSGTQLSVL.

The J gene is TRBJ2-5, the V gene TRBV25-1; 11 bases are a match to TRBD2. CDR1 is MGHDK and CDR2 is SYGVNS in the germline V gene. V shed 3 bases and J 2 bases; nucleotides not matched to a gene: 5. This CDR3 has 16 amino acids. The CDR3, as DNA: TGTGCCAGCAGTGACGGGACTAGCGGCTTACAAGAGACCCAGTACTTC. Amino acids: CASSDGTSGLQETQYF. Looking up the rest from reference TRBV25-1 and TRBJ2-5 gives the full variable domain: EADIYQTPRYLVIGTGKKITLECSQTMGHDKMYWYQQDPGMELHLIHYSYGVNSTEKGDLSSESTVSRIRTEHFPLTLESARPSHTSQYLCASSDGTSGLQETQYFGPGTRLLVL.

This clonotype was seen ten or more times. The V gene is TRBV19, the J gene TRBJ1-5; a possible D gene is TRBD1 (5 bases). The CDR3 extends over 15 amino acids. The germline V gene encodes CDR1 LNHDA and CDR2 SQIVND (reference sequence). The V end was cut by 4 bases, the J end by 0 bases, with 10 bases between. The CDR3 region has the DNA TGTGCCAGTAGTACCCAGGGATATAGCAATCAGCCCCAGCATTTT. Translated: CASSTQGYSNQPQHF.

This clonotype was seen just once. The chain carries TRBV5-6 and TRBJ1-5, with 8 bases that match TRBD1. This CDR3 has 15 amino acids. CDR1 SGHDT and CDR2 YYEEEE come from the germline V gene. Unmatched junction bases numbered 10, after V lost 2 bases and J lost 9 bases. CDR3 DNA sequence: TGTGCCAGCAGCTTAGGGACAGGAGGTATTCGGCCCCAGCATTTT. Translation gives CASSLGTGGIRPQHF.

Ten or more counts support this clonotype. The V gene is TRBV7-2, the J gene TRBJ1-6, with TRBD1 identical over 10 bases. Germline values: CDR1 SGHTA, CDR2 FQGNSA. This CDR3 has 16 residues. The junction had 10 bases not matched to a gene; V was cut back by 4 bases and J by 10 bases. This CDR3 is CASSSPSTGGRSPLHF. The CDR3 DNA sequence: TGTGCCAGCAGCTCACCATCGACAGGGGGCAGGTCACCCCTCCACTTT.

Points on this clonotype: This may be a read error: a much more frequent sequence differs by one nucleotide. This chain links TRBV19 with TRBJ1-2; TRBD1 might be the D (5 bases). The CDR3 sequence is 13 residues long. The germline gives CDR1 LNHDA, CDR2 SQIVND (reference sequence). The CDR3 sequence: CASSIGTNYGCTF. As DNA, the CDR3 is TGTGCCAGTAGTATCGGGACTAACTATGGCTGCACCTTC.